These T cell receptor beta chains were read from a single sample in a study of blood T cell repertoires in COVID-19. Assay used: immunoSEQ multiplex PCR; TCRdb lists only in-frame clones, some missing. This table has under 250,000 clones, just under 85% appearing once. The specimen was peripheral blood. Every receptor here comes from a man aged 50 to 60 with acute or convalescent COVID-19. The CDR3 runs from the conserved cysteine through the conserved F or W. A D gene is named only where the DNA matches it firmly.

j_gene	v_gene	d_gene	CDR3aa
TRBJ2-7	TRBV5-3	TRBD1	CARSFRDRGVMCEQYF
TRBJ1-5	TRBV4-1	NA	CASSHRVSNQPQHF
TRBJ2-7	TRBV6-5	NA	CASRRFHSYEQYF
TRBJ1-1	TRBV4-1	NA	CASSHLSPMNTEAFF
TRBJ2-1	TRBV5-6	NA	CASSFFRASSYNEQFF
TRBJ2-3	TRBV9	NA	CASSVVSSTDTQYF
TRBJ2-1	TRBV6-5	TRBD1	CASRPGQGVNEQFF
TRBJ2-7	TRBV27	TRBD1	CASSRSPRTGYSYEQYF
TRBJ1-4	TRBV18	TRBD1	CASSPLEGAGEKLFF
TRBJ1-5	TRBV2	NA	CASTKGGNQPQHF
TRBJ2-3	TRBV20-1	TRBD2	CSASGLARTDTQYF
TRBJ2-3	TRBV6-1	NA	CASSDWRPGTDTQYF
TRBJ1-1	TRBV4-1	NA	CASSPYSTTGDTEAFF
TRBJ1-6	TRBV2	NA	CASNRDYNSPLHF
TRBJ2-7	TRBV10-3	NA	CAISESTQGVEQYF
TRBJ2-7	TRBV11-2	NA	CASSLAPKNEQYF
TRBJ2-3	TRBV13	TRBD1	CASRFRQGGTDTQYF
TRBJ1-1	TRBV19	TRBD1	CASSIGGQGLNTEAFF
TRBJ2-7	TRBV27	TRBD1	CASSLNRGYEQYF
TRBJ2-1	TRBV7-6	NA	CASSLESGNNEQFF
TRBJ1-6	TRBV6-6	NA	CASSSGQVGSPLHF
TRBJ1-1	TRBV5-4	NA	CASSLQTQNTEAFF
TRBJ1-2	TRBV7-9	NA	CASSLGEGYGYTF
TRBJ2-2	TRBV5-1	TRBD1	CASSPGTGNTGELFF
TRBJ2-7	TRBV6-5	TRBD1	CASTPGQAGSYEQYF
TRBJ1-3	TRBV12-5	NA	CASGLWASGNTIYF
TRBJ2-7	TRBV11-2	NA	CASSLGSGSYEQYF
TRBJ2-1	TRBV5-6	NA	CASRVGITSPALNEQFF
TRBJ1-6	TRBV5-1	NA	CASSINTEPHSPLHF
TRBJ2-1	TRBV19	TRBD2	CASSEGQLAGDYNEQFF
TRBJ1-3	TRBV11-2	NA	CASSLDTRNTIYF
TRBJ1-5	TRBV6-6	NA	CASSFTDSNQPQHF
TRBJ1-1	TRBV7-2	NA	CASTRRGYNTEAFF
TRBJ2-2	TRBV7-9	NA	CASSLVARRNTGELFF
TRBJ2-3	TRBV7-9	TRBD2	CASSSSGGDTQYF
TRBJ2-7	TRBV11-1	TRBD1	CASSRDSPTSYEQYF
TRBJ1-2	TRBV15	TRBD1	CAARTGNNYGYTF
TRBJ1-2	TRBV3-1/TRBV3-2	TRBD1	CASSVSGQGSGYTF
TRBJ2-7	TRBV28	TRBD1	CASSLKPGQGLEQYF
TRBJ1-2	TRBV5-1	NA	CASSLEADYGYTF
TRBJ1-5	TRBV5-1	NA	CASSLDSGNQPQHF
TRBJ2-3	TRBV9	TRBD2	CASSVGGLREATRTDTQYF
TRBJ2-1	TRBV7-2	TRBD2	CASSLRSGASGSSYNEQFF
TRBJ2-2	TRBV7-3	TRBD1	CASSLTGQGAGTGELFF
TRBJ2-1	TRBV24-1	TRBD1	CATGTGSHEQFF
TRBJ2-7	TRBV9	TRBD2	CASSSVGLAGYEQYF